This entry features one T cell receptor (beta chain) sequence. The source of the sample is a study of PD-1 blockade in mismatch repair-deficient tumors. This CDR3 comprises 11 residues. The V and J ends lost 6 bases and 8 bases respectively, with 13 bases between them. The germline gives CDR1 DFQATT, CDR2 SNEGSKA (reference sequence). Here immunoSEQ multiplex PCR was the method, and the copy in TCRdb shows in-frame clones only, minus some. Here the sample spans about 14,000 clones, roughly 88% being singletons. The source was PBMCs, collected around 15 weeks after starting pembrolizumab. The clonotype comes from an adult with mismatch repair-deficient cancer. This sequence joins TRBV20-1 and TRBJ1-2; D is perhaps TRBD1 (6 bases). CDR3 loop: CSADTGKGYTF. The CDR3 region has the DNA TGCAGTGCCGACACAGGGAAAGGCTACACCTTC.